The present entry profiles one T cell receptor beta chain with its context. What it binds is unknown. A much larger clone sits a single nucleotide away, making a read error possible. This CDR3 contains 14 residues. This record comes from a study of T cells after yellow fever vaccination. Across the whole study: In the case of low-cell-number fractions, SMART-Seq v4 Ultra Low Input was used for preparation.

Notes on the study in general: A weaker but faster secondary response was observed, peaking on day 5 versus 15. High-abundance clonotypes from the bulk population could contaminate FACS-sorted repertoires.

Researchers made TCR cDNA using 5'RACE template switching, and this step added a universal primer site and UMIs. Each CDR3 protein is one row after TCRdb ran MiXCR on the 5' RACE reads. The profile shows about 220,000 distinct CDR3 sequences, approximately 6.8% of them singletons. The source is a man younger than 40 who received the YFV17D yellow fever vaccine. The sequencing here drew on CD4+ T cells sorted from PBMCs, taken on the day of the yellow fever booster vaccination. The chain has TRBV21-1 and TRBJ2-5. TRBV21-1 is reported as a pseudogene. CDR3: CASSKAQVWETQYF. The CDR3 DNA follows: TGTGCCAGCAGCAAAGCGCAGGTCTGGGAGACCCAGTACTTC.